The 19 T cell receptor beta chains presented below share a single source sample, sequenced in a study of response to subunit inactivated influenza vaccine. TCRdb processed the RT-PCR reads anew with MiXCR; each CDR3 protein has one entry. The sample yields fewer than 400,000 distinct CDR3 sequences, just over 20% seen once. The sample was PBMCs from blood, taken about 20 months after vaccination. These receptors all come from a man between 50 and 70 years old who received an inactivated influenza vaccine.

This sequence joins TRBV28 and TRBJ2-2; 9 bases align to TRBD1. J was trimmed by 3 bases and V by 2 bases; bases with no gene match: 7. The CDR3 is 17 residues long. Germline V gene sequence: CDR1 MDHEN, CDR2 SYDVKM. CDR3 protein: CASSLPGQGLHTGELFF. The CDR3 bases are TGTGCCAGCAGTTTACCGGGACAGGGCCTACACACCGGGGAGCTGTTTTTT.

This clonotype has more than one count but fewer than ten. The chain combines TRBV6-5 with TRBJ1-2, with TRBD1 matching over 10 bases. V shed 6 bases and J 6 bases; nucleotides not matched to a gene: 4. The CDR3 sequence is 13 residues long. The germline V gene has CDR1 MNHEY and CDR2 SVGAGI. The CDR3 bases are TGTGCCAGCAGACTCGGACAGGGGGATGGCTACACCTTC. Translating it yields CASRLGQGDGYTF.

The chain links TRBV5-1 to TRBJ1-1, with D unresolved. V shed 3 bases and J shed 3 bases, with 12 bases lying between them. Germline V gene sequence: CDR1 SGHRS, CDR2 YFSETQ. This CDR3 is built from 14 residues. CDR3 residues: CASSSMRRDTEAFF. The DNA for the CDR3 is TGCGCCAGCAGCTCTATGAGGCGAGACACTGAAGCTTTCTTT.

In this sample, this clonotype turned up a few times. The genes are TRBV6-2 or TRBV6-3 and TRBJ1-2, with 8 bases that match TRBD1. Germline CDR1 and CDR2: MNHEY and SVGEGT. The CDR3 totals 14 residues. V lost 5 bases and J lost 2; bases outside the gene matches: 4. In nucleotides, the CDR3 is TGTGCCAGCAGTACGACAGGGGACAACTATGGCTACACCTTC. This translates into CASSTTGDNYGYTF.

The V and J genes are TRBV27 and TRBJ2-1; perhaps TRBD2 as D (7 bases). The V and J ends lost 1 base and 0 bases respectively, with 16 bases between them. There are 18 residues in the CDR3. Germline values: CDR1 MNHEY, CDR2 SMNVEV (reference sequence). The CDR3 DNA sequence: TGTGCCAGCAGTTTATTGGGGGGGAGGGGGAGCTCCTACAATGAGCAGTTCTTC. Its translation is CASSLLGGRGSSYNEQFF.

This clonotype has only a few counts. The chain carries TRBV11-2 and TRBJ2-5, with TRBD2 identical over 11 bases. The CDR3 has 16 amino acids. The germline gives CDR1 SGHAT, CDR2 FQNNGV. V lost 1 base and J lost 4; bases outside the gene matches: 5. CDR3 region: CASSLVAGGRVETQYF. CDR3 in DNA: TGTGCCAGCAGCTTAGTAGCGGGGGGGCGTGTAGAGACCCAGTACTTC.

A few counts support this clonotype. This chain joins TRBV7-9 and TRBJ2-1; 7 bases agree with TRBD2. With 4 bases clipped from V and 0 bases from J, the junction kept 3 bases outside the gene matches. The CDR3 consists of 15 residues. CDR1 is SEHNR and CDR2 is FQNEAQ in the germline V gene (reference sequence). CDR3 residues: CASSSGRDSYNEQFF. Here the CDR3 DNA reads TGTGCCAGCAGCTCTGGGAGGGACTCCTACAATGAGCAGTTCTTC.

This clonotype was picked up a small number of times. The chain is built from TRBV12-3 or TRBV12-4 and TRBJ2-2, with D maybe TRBD1 (6 bases). V gave up 4 bases and J gave up 7 bases, with 10 bases separating them. The CDR3 totals 13 residues. CDR3 amino acids: CASSSGDYGELFF. CDR3 in DNA: TGTGCCAGCAGTTCAGGGGATTACGGGGAGCTGTTTTTT.

This clonotype was counted only a few times. This rearrangement joins TRBV4-1 to TRBJ1-4; 7 nucleotides align to TRBD1. Germline CDR1 and CDR2: MGHRA and YSYEKL. The V and J ends lost 1 base and 8 bases, in that order; junction bases with no gene match: 10. This CDR3 is built from 16 residues. This CDR3 is CASSQVAVRGTEKLFF. The DNA for the CDR3 is TGCGCCAGCAGCCAAGTAGCGGTCAGGGGGACCGAAAAACTGTTTTTT.

The table lists this clonotype with a few counts. The V gene is TRBV5-1, the J gene TRBJ1-5; no firm D call. The germline V gene has CDR1 SGHRS and CDR2 YFSETQ. The CDR3 has 16 residues. V dropped 0 bases and J dropped 0 bases, with 10 bases sitting between them. The CDR3: CASSLALKYSNQPQHF. DNA for the CDR3: TGCGCCAGCAGCTTGGCCCTGAAGTATAGCAATCAGCCCCAGCATTTT.

The CDR3 reads CAWSRTPGELFF. The CDR3 DNA reads as TGTGCCTGGAGCCGTACTCCCGGGGAGCTGTTTTTT. The V call is TRBV30, the J call TRBJ2-2; D gene unclear. The germline V and J ends were trimmed by 3 bases and 6 bases, with 8 bases remaining between them. This CDR3 has 12 residues. Germline V CDR1 and CDR2: GTSNPN, SVGIG (reference sequence).

In this sample, this clonotype turned up a few times. The chain couples TRBV19 to TRBJ1-1; TRBD1 matches at 8 bases. Germline CDR1 is LNHDA and CDR2 is SQIVND (reference sequence). V was pared by 7 bases and J by 3 bases, with 13 bases of the junction left unmatched. This CDR3 region has 16 residues. The CDR3 DNA sequence: TGTGCCAGTACCAAGGACAGGGTCTACGAGGACACTGAAGCTTTCTTT. Its protein product is CASTKDRVYEDTEAFF.

The chain recombines TRBV20-1 with TRBJ2-1; 13 nucleotides match TRBD2. This CDR3 is 16 amino acids long. Germline V gene lookup returns CDR1 DFQATT and CDR2 SNEGSKA (reference sequence). Losses at the gene ends were 6 bases for V and 7 bases for J; bases not matched to a gene: 12. The CDR3 here is CSANLPGLAGVNEQFF. Written as DNA, the CDR3 is TGCAGTGCCAACCTACCCGGACTAGCGGGAGTAAATGAGCAGTTCTTC.

This clonotype showed up many times. V and J are TRBV20-1 and TRBJ1-4; no definite D call. Germline V lookup: CDR1 DFQATT, CDR2 SNEGSKA (reference sequence). The V end lost 6 bases, the J end lost 0 bases, and 11 bases lay between the germline ends. This CDR3 spans 14 amino acids. The CDR3 nucleotides read TGCAGTGCCCTGGGCGGCACAACTAATGAAAAACTGTTTTTT. Amino acids: CSALGGTTNEKLFF.

This clonotype has more than one count but fewer than ten. The chain links TRBV6-1 to TRBJ1-5; TRBD1 agrees at 7 bases. This CDR3 is built from 16 residues. V lost 6 bases, J lost 2 bases, and 10 bases stayed unmatched. Germline V gives CDR1 MNHNS, CDR2 SASEGT. Here the CDR3 reads CASSFVRGAGNQPQHF. Here the CDR3 DNA reads TGTGCCAGCAGCTTTGTCAGGGGGGCGGGCAATCAGCCCCAGCATTTT.

The gene calls are TRBV11-2 and TRBJ2-1, with 13 bases identical to TRBD2. From germline, CDR1 is SGHAT and CDR2 FQNNGV. The CDR3 consists of 14 residues. After removal of 6 bases from V and 6 bases from J, the junction contained 2 bases not matched to a gene. The CDR3 nucleotides read TGTGCCAGCAGTTGGACTAGCGGGAGCAATGAGCAGTTCTTC. Protein: CASSWTSGSNEQFF.

The V and J genes are TRBV6-2 or TRBV6-3 and TRBJ1-4, with D possibly matching TRBD1 (5 bases). The ends were cut back, 6 bases at V and 6 bases at J, with 8 bases in the middle. Germline V gene sequence: CDR1 MNHEY, CDR2 SVGEGT. This CDR3 has 12 amino acids. The CDR3 nucleotides are TGTGCCAGCAGCAGGGAGGATGAAAAACTGTTTTTT. Encoded protein: CASSREDEKLFF.

In this sample, this clonotype turned up many times. The chain joins TRBV7-6 to TRBJ2-7; maybe TRBD2 (6 bases). Germline lookup yields CDR1 SGHVS and CDR2 FNYEAQ. V shed 5 bases and J shed 7 bases, with 18 bases lying between them. The length of the CDR3 is 14 residues. DNA of the CDR3: TGTGCCAGCAGCGTGAGACTAGATCACGATGAGCAGTACTTC. Its protein product is CASSVRLDHDEQYF.

This clonotype was seen more than once but under ten times. The rearrangement links TRBV6-1 to TRBJ1-2; 7 positions match TRBD1. Germline V gene lookup returns CDR1 MNHNS and CDR2 SASEGT. This CDR3 is 14 amino acids long. The V gene end was trimmed by 6 bases and the J gene end by 1 base; junction bases not matched to a gene: 5. CDR3 coding DNA: TGTGCCAGCAGCGGGGACAGCCTTAACTATGGCTACACCTTC. The encoded protein is CASSGDSLNYGYTF.